The 21 T cell receptor beta chains below all came from one sample that was sequenced in a study of blood T cell repertoires in COVID-19. TCRdb's table, derived via immunoSEQ multiplex PCR, lists solely in-frame clones and lacks some. The repertoire includes 200,000 to 250,000 clones, 75% to 85% of them detected once, and over 0.95% sits in the top ten. The sample consisted of peripheral blood. Receptor source: a woman in her 30s with COVID-19, enrolled during active disease.

In DNA, the CDR3 is TGTGCCAGCAGCTTGCCCGAGGATGAGCAGTTCTTC. Translation gives CASSLPEDEQFF. The J gene is TRBJ2-1, the V gene TRBV7-9; unclear D gene. CDR1 is SEHNR and CDR2 is FQNEAQ in the germline V gene (reference sequence). Trimming removed 3 bases from V and 8 bases from J, with 8 bases in between. This CDR3 is built from 12 residues.

The chain has TRBV7-2 and TRBJ2-7, with TRBD2 as a possible D gene (5 bases). This CDR3 is built from 13 residues. The germline V and J ends were trimmed by 1 base and 12 bases, with 16 bases remaining between them. Germline values: CDR1 SGHTA, CDR2 FQGNSA. As DNA, the CDR3 is TGTGCCAGCAGCTTAGATGTTGCGAGGGTTGCGTACTTC. It encodes CASSLDVARVAYF.

The chain has TRBV4-3 and TRBJ1-6; D ambiguous. The CDR3 has 15 residues. The V and J ends lost 0 bases and 6 bases respectively, with 9 bases between them. Germline V gives CDR1 LGHNA, CDR2 YSLEER. CDR3 residues: CASSQDRSLNSPLHF. The CDR3 DNA sequence: TGCGCCAGCAGCCAAGATCGGAGTCTTAATTCACCCCTCCACTTT.

The chain joins TRBV9 to TRBJ2-5; TRBD1 is a possible D gene (5 bases). The V and J ends lost 2 bases and 1 base respectively, with 12 bases between them. Germline V gene data show CDR1 as SGDLS and CDR2 as YYNGEE. The CDR3 contains 15 residues. The CDR3 bases are TGTGCCAGCAGCGTTGGCAGGGTCTTCCAAGAGACCCAGTACTTC. Amino acids: CASSVGRVFQETQYF.

This clone was recorded a few times. The V gene is TRBV6-2 or TRBV6-3, the J gene TRBJ2-7; possible D gene TRBD2, 6 bases. V was cut by 0 bases and J by 5 bases, with 14 bases left in between. Germline V gene sequence: CDR1 MNHEY, CDR2 SVGEGT. The CDR3 sequence is 15 residues long. This chain's CDR3 is CASSYSTGEGNEQYF. The CDR3 DNA follows: TGTGCCAGCAGTTACTCAACGGGGGAAGGCAACGAGCAGTACTTC.

The chain has TRBV7-2 and TRBJ2-1; tentative D call: TRBD1 (5 bases). The CDR3 loop spans 15 amino acids. Germline V gene sequence: CDR1 SGHTA, CDR2 FQGNSA. V gave up 5 bases and J gave up 1 base, with 12 bases separating them. CDR3 coding DNA: TGTGCCAGCAGCACCCAGACAGCTTCCTACAATGAGCAGTTCTTC. Its protein product is CASSTQTASYNEQFF.

The chain uses TRBV5-4 and TRBJ2-3; 11 bases agree with TRBD2. Germline values: CDR1 SGHNT, CDR2 YYREEE (reference sequence). This CDR3 is 16 amino acids long. V dropped 4 bases and J dropped 0; count of bases not matched to a gene: 4. DNA of the CDR3: TGTGCCAGCAGCGCACGACTAGCGGGGAGCACAGATACGCAGTATTTT. It codes for CASSARLAGSTDTQYF.

The chain uses TRBV5-4 and TRBJ2-5; TRBD2 might be the D (6 bases). The CDR3 covers 14 residues. CDR1 and CDR2 (germline): SGHNT, YYREEE (reference sequence). Trimming removed 3 bases at V and 3 bases at J, with 12 bases between. The CDR3 sequence is CASSSEVAEETQYF. CDR3 nucleotides: TGTGCCAGCAGCTCGGAAGTAGCGGAAGAGACCCAGTACTTC.

The chain uses TRBV19 and TRBJ1-1; D unresolved. The V end lost 1 base, the J end lost 1 base, and 13 bases lay between the germline ends. This CDR3 has 16 residues. From germline, CDR1 is LNHDA and CDR2 SQIVND (reference sequence). Written as DNA, the CDR3 is TGTGCCAGTAGTATAGGAGGCCCCCGTGGGAACACTGAAGCTTTCTTT. Encoded protein: CASSIGGPRGNTEAFF.

In this sample, this clone turned up a few times. The CDR3 loop reads CASSLTGDGNSPLHF. In DNA form, the CDR3 reads TGTGCCAGCAGTCTCACAGGGGACGGTAATTCACCCCTCCACTTT. The chain joins TRBV6-5 to TRBJ1-6; 7 nucleotides align to TRBD1. The CDR3 loop spans 15 amino acids. Germline CDR1 reads MNHEY; CDR2 reads SVGAGI. The ends lost 5 bases at V and 6 bases at J; junction bases unmatched: 7.

The rearrangement uses TRBV4-1 and TRBJ1-5; D ambiguous. This CDR3 contains 17 residues. Germline CDR1 MGHRA, CDR2 YSYEKL. Between the trimmed V and J ends, which lost 4 bases and 0 bases, there was a span of 16 bases. CDR3 bases: TGCGCCAGCAGCCCTCAACTGCCGTCATCTAGCAATCAGCCCCAGCATTTT. It translates to CASSPQLPSSSNQPQHF.

The J gene is TRBJ2-5, the V gene TRBV6-5, with 11 nucleotides matching TRBD2. This CDR3 comprises 15 residues. Germline V gene lookup returns CDR1 MNHEY and CDR2 SVGAGI. The V segment lost 6 bases and the J segment 7 bases; nucleotides outside the gene matches: 10. DNA of the CDR3: TGTGCCAGCAGCCCCTTAGCGGGGGGGACAGGGACCCAGTACTTC. It encodes CASSPLAGGTGTQYF.

The V gene is TRBV29-1, the J gene TRBJ1-1, with D possibly matching TRBD1 (5 bases). Germline CDR1 reads SQVTM; CDR2 reads ANQGSEA. This CDR3 is 11 amino acids long. With 6 bases removed from V and 4 bases from J, the gap between germline ends came to 9 bases. The chain's CDR3 is CSVGGFTEAFF. The DNA of the CDR3 is TGCAGCGTGGGGGGGTTCACTGAAGCTTTCTTT.

The chain is built from TRBV9 and TRBJ2-2; D uncertain. The CDR3 has 14 amino acids. CDR1 and CDR2 from the germline V gene are SGDLS and YYNGEE. V lost 7 bases to trimming and J lost 0 bases, with 10 bases between them. The CDR3 DNA follows: TGTGCCAGCGGCCGACAAGCGAACACCGGGGAGCTGTTTTTT. The encoded protein is CASGRQANTGELFF.

The V call is TRBV15, the J call TRBJ2-2, with TRBD1 matching over 7 bases. V was clipped by 3 bases and J by 4 bases; unmatched bases: 8. The CDR3 contains 16 residues. CDR1 is LNHNV and CDR2 is YYDKDF in the germline V gene (reference sequence). CDR3 sequence: CATSREPGQSTGELFF. The DNA for the CDR3 is TGTGCCACCAGCAGGGAGCCGGGACAGTCCACCGGGGAGCTGTTTTTT.

Only a few counts were recorded for this clone. The rearrangement joins TRBV7-2 to TRBJ1-6; TRBD1 might be the D (5 bases). The V and J ends lost 1 base and 8 bases respectively, with 9 bases between them. Germline V CDR1 and CDR2: SGHTA, FQGNSA. The CDR3 has 14 residues. DNA of the CDR3: TGTGCCAGCAGCTTAGTGTTCAGGGATTCACCCCTCCACTTT. Protein: CASSLVFRDSPLHF.

V gene TRBV3-1 (or the pseudogene TRBV3-2) combines with J gene TRBJ1-3; perhaps TRBD1 as D (5 bases). Looked up from germline, CDR1 is LGHDT and CDR2 is YNNKEL (reference sequence). Trimming pared 5 bases from V and 2 bases from J, leaving 10 bases between. This CDR3 is 14 amino acids long. In DNA form, the CDR3 reads TGTGCCAGCAGCGGCCGGGGGGCTGGAAACACCATATATTTT. This gives the protein CASSGRGAGNTIYF.

The J gene is TRBJ1-3, the V gene TRBV29-1; 7 positions agree with TRBD1. Germline V lookup: CDR1 SQVTM, CDR2 ANQGSEA. V shed 7 bases and J 2 bases; nucleotides not matched to a gene: 8. CDR3 length equals 14 residues. The CDR3 nucleotides are TGCAGCGCCGAGAGGCAGGGGGCTGGAAACACCATATATTTT. Translating it yields CSAERQGAGNTIYF. Variable domain in full (rest from reference TRBV29-1 and TRBJ1-3): SAVISQKPSRDICQRGTSLTIQCQVDSQVTMMFWYRQQPGQSLTLIATANQGSEATYESGFVIDKFPISRPNLTFSTLTVSNMSPEDSSIYLCSAERQGAGNTIYFGEGSWLTVV.

The chain is built from TRBV19 and TRBJ2-1; TRBD1 is a possible D gene (6 bases). The CDR3 sequence is 13 residues long. Germline-derived CDR1 and CDR2 are LNHDA and SQIVND (reference sequence). With 3 bases removed from V and 6 bases from J, the gap between germline ends came to 9 bases. In nucleotides, the CDR3 is TGTGCCAGTAGTATTGACAGGACCAATGAGCAGTTCTTC. This translates into CASSIDRTNEQFF.

V is TRBV5-4 and J is TRBJ2-7; TRBD2 might be the D (7 bases). This CDR3 region has 14 residues. Germline V gene lookup returns CDR1 SGHNT and CDR2 YYREEE (reference sequence). The V end was cut by 3 bases, the J end by 6 bases, with 16 bases between. CDR3 DNA: TGTGCCAGCAGCTCCGCGGGGGCCCCTGGCGAGCAGTACTTC. This translates into CASSSAGAPGEQYF.

The genes are TRBV5-1 and TRBJ2-7, with 9 bases fitting TRBD1. The CDR3 is 15 amino acids. V was pared by 0 bases and J by 2 bases, with 3 bases of the junction left unmatched. Germline V gene sequence: CDR1 SGHRS, CDR2 YFSETQ. CDR3 nucleotides: TGCGCCAGCAGCTTGGAAGGGACAGGGACCTACGAGCAGTACTTC. Protein product: CASSLEGTGTYEQYF. The full variable domain, in which reference TRBV5-1 and TRBJ2-7 provide the parts outside the CDR3, is KAGVTQTPRYLIKTRGQQVTLSCSPISGHRSVSWYQQTPGQGLQFLFEYFSETQRNKGNFPGRFSGRQFSNSRSEMNVSTLELGDSALYLCASSLEGTGTYEQYFGPGTRLTVT.